The 18 T cell receptor beta chains presented below share a single source sample, sequenced in a study of T-cell memory formation after mild COVID-19. TCRdb fed the 5' RACE reads into MiXCR, producing one record per CDR3 protein. Of roughly 250,000 distinct CDR3 sequences in the sample, about 15% were seen once. The sample was PBMCs or a T cell subset sorted from them (not recorded which). These receptors were obtained from a man younger than 35 who had mild COVID-19 (a few samples of this study predate the infection). Cell type and time point are not known.

The rearrangement uses TRBV7-2 and TRBJ2-5; unclear D gene. Trimming left V 5 bases short and J 5 bases short, with 12 bases between. Germline loops: CDR1 SGHTA, CDR2 FQGNSA. CDR3 length equals 13 residues. The DNA of the CDR3 is TGTGCCAGCAGCCAAGCTGGATTGGAGACCCAGTACTTC. Translating it yields CASSQAGLETQYF.

This chain uses TRBV20-1 with TRBJ1-2; TRBD1 matches at 9 bases. Germline-derived CDR1 and CDR2 are DFQATT and SNEGSKA (reference sequence). Losses at the gene ends were 3 bases for V and 5 bases for J; bases not matched to a gene: 7. The CDR3 has 14 residues. The DNA for the CDR3 is TGCAGTGCTAGGGAGGACAGGGGTTATTATGGCTACACCTTC. It encodes CSAREDRGYYGYTF.

The chain has TRBV7-2 and TRBJ2-3; 13 bases map to TRBD2. The V gene's germline CDR1 is SGHTA and CDR2 FQGNSA. This CDR3 contains 18 residues. Trimming at V came to 1 base and at J to 4 bases, leaving 8 bases not matched to a gene. The CDR3 spells CASSLVAGTSGAPDTQYF. CDR3 nucleotide sequence: TGTGCCAGCAGCTTAGTTGCCGGGACTAGCGGGGCCCCAGATACGCAGTATTTT.

There are a few counts of this clonotype. This rearrangement joins TRBV15 to TRBJ2-3; TRBD2 might be the D (6 bases). Germline lookup yields CDR1 LNHNV and CDR2 YYDKDF (reference sequence). The V end lost 0 bases, the J end lost 0 bases, and 16 bases lay between the germline ends. The CDR3 covers 18 residues. CDR3 region: CATSRETFYSGSTDTQYF. CDR3 sequence (DNA): TGTGCCACCAGCAGAGAAACCTTCTATAGCGGAAGCACAGATACGCAGTATTTT.

This chain connects TRBV10-2 to TRBJ1-5; D not certain. CDR1 is WSHSY, CDR2 SAAADI, per germline. This CDR3 comprises 13 residues. V lost 8 bases to trimming and J lost 4 bases, with 12 bases between them. The CDR3 region has the DNA TGCGCCAGCGAGCATTTAAGGAATCAGCCCCAGCATTTT. The encoded protein is CASEHLRNQPQHF.

The gene calls are TRBV29-1 and TRBJ2-1; 7 positions agree with TRBD1. CDR3 length: 14 amino acids. With V trimmed by 4 bases and J by 9 bases, 12 bases remained unmatched. Germline V gives CDR1 SQVTM, CDR2 ANQGSEA. The CDR3 sequence: CSVGVRGRRLEQFF. The CDR3 DNA sequence: TGCAGCGTTGGGGTAAGGGGGCGTCGACTTGAGCAGTTCTTC.

A single count supports this clonotype. The chain has TRBV24-1 and TRBJ1-1; D uncertain. Trimming pared 3 bases from V and 4 bases from J, leaving 14 bases between. This CDR3 is 15 amino acids long. Germline CDR1 reads KGHDR; CDR2 reads SFDVKD. CDR3 protein: CATSDPLMNPTEAFF. In DNA, the CDR3 is TGTGCCACCAGTGATCCACTGATGAACCCCACTGAAGCTTTCTTT.

The CDR3, as DNA: TGCGCCAGCAGTCCACTATCGGGGGGAGAGGAGCTGTTTTTT. Its translation: CASSPLSGGEELFF. The chain joins TRBV5-1 to TRBJ2-2; 7 bases are a match to TRBD2. Germline loops: CDR1 SGHRS, CDR2 YFSETQ. The CDR3 consists of 14 residues. Trimming cost V 5 bases and J 10 bases; bases outside gene matches: 11.

This chain connects TRBV18 to TRBJ2-5; D is unclear. The CDR3 runs 12 residues. Trimming shortened V by 3 bases and J by 5 bases, and 7 bases separated the two germline ends. CDR1 and CDR2 (germline): KGHSH, LQKENI. CDR3 DNA sequence: TGTGCCAGCTCACCGGCCTCGGAGACCCAGTACTTC. The encoded protein is CASSPASETQYF.

This clonotype was observed a handful of times. The chain uses TRBV28 and TRBJ2-7, with a possible D match to TRBD1 (8 bases). The CDR3 loop spans 16 amino acids. Trimming stripped 5 bases from V and 3 bases from J, with 20 bases between. CDR1 and CDR2 (germline): MDHEN, SYDVKM. The CDR3 coding sequence is TGTGCCAGCAGTACCCCAGGGGGCGGGGGCGGCTACGAGCAGTACGTC. This translates into CASSTPGGGGGYEQYV.

The gene calls are TRBV7-3 and TRBJ2-1; 7 nucleotides align to TRBD1. The trim removed 5 bases at V and 9 bases at J, leaving 10 bases unmatched. Germline loops: CDR1 SGHTA, CDR2 FQGTGA. The CDR3 extends over 14 amino acids. The CDR3 reads CASSLRGSMSEQFF. CDR3 sequence (DNA): TGTGCCAGCAGCCTCAGGGGGTCAATGAGTGAGCAGTTCTTC. Combining the CDR3 with reference TRBV7-3 and TRBJ2-1 gives the whole variable domain GAGVSQTPSNKVTEKGKYVELRCDPISGHTALYWYRQSLGQGPEFLIYFQGTGAADDSGLPNDRFFAVRPEGSVSTLKIQRTERGDSAVYLCASSLRGSMSEQFFGPGTRLTVL.

The chain couples TRBV12-3 or TRBV12-4 to TRBJ1-1, with TRBD1 matching 7 bases. J gave up 5 bases and V 3 bases, and 6 bases lay outside the gene matches. The CDR3 extends over 14 amino acids. CDR3 DNA sequence: TGTGCCAGCAGTTTCCAAGGGGGCGCAACTGAAGCTTTCTTT. This sequence encodes CASSFQGGATEAFF.

This clonotype turned up a few times. This chain uses TRBV4-3 with TRBJ2-3; no clear D. Deletions cut 3 bases from V and 5 bases from J, with 21 bases between. Germline V gives CDR1 LGHNA, CDR2 YSLEER. This CDR3 comprises 17 residues. The CDR3 bases are TGCGCCAGCAGCCAGGGCGGTCGGTCAAGGCCGGGAGATACGCAGTATTTT. Translating gives CASSQGGRSRPGDTQYF.

This clonotype showed up just a few times. This sequence joins TRBV5-1 and TRBJ2-7; TRBD1 matches 11 bases. Germline V gene lookup returns CDR1 SGHRS and CDR2 YFSETQ. Losses at the gene ends were 4 bases for V and 4 bases for J; bases not matched to a gene: 7. The CDR3 contains 15 residues. The CDR3 protein is CASSRFGQGAYEQYF. CDR3 nucleotide sequence: TGCGCCAGCAGCCGATTCGGACAGGGGGCTTACGAGCAGTACTTC.

The chain is built from TRBV5-3 and TRBJ1-1; the D is unclear. TRBV5-3 is annotated as an ORF whose role is uncertain. The CDR3 is 13 residues long. The germline V and J ends were trimmed by 3 bases and 0 bases, with 6 bases remaining between them. CDR3 coding DNA: TGTGCCAGAAGCTCAATTATGAACACTGAAGCTTTCTTT. Translated, it gives CARSSIMNTEAFF.

This chain joins TRBV29-1 and TRBJ2-5; the D is unclear. This CDR3 comprises 11 residues. V lost 3 bases and J 4 bases, leaving 6 bases between the germline ends. Germline V gives CDR1 SQVTM, CDR2 ANQGSEA. The CDR3 DNA reads as TGCAGCGTTGATCCAGGAGAGACCCAGTACTTC. It is translated as CSVDPGETQYF.

This clonotype was counted ten times or more. The chain is built from TRBV12-3 or TRBV12-4 and TRBJ2-3, with TRBD2 identical over 11 bases. Trimming at V came to 2 bases and at J to 1 base, leaving 2 bases not matched to a gene. This CDR3 is 16 amino acids long. CDR3 in DNA: TGTGCCAGCAGTTTACCTAGCGGGGGGCGCACAGATACGCAGTATTTT. It translates to CASSLPSGGRTDTQYF.

This clonotype turned up a few times. CDR3 amino acids: CASSSGQEESPLHF. CDR3 coding DNA: TGCGCCAGCAGCTCCGGACAGGAGGAGTCACCCCTCCACTTT. The rearrangement joins TRBV5-1 to TRBJ1-6, with 7 bases lining up with TRBD1. This CDR3 is 14 amino acids long. The V gene's germline CDR1 is SGHRS and CDR2 YFSETQ. Unmatched junction bases numbered 7, after V lost 3 bases and J lost 10 bases.